The rows below give T cell receptor beta chains drawn from one sample of a study of T cell changes during pregnancy in multiple sclerosis. Clones were read by immunoSEQ multiplex PCR, and TCRdb kept only the in-frame ones, dropping some. Of tens of thousands of clones in the sample, around 90% are singletons; the top ten hold 2% to 2.5%. The source material was peripheral blood, sampled in the second trimester of pregnancy. The receptors derive from a female donor in good health, enrolled as a control in a pregnancy study. Each CDR3 is given with its conserved first and last residue. A D gene is named only where the DNA matches it firmly. Part of the rows lack a size; the others show once, few, many or a class for expanded clones.

j_gene: TRBJ2-2
d_gene: TRBD2
abundance: NA
v_gene: TRBV7-8
CDR3aa: CASTRYGRVGELFF
CDR3nt: TGTGCCAGCACCCGTTACGGGAGGGTCGGGGAGCTGTTTTTT

j_gene: TRBJ2-1
d_gene: NA
abundance: once
v_gene: TRBV19
CDR3aa: CASSLGAGPPNEQFF
CDR3nt: TGTGCCAGTAGCCTTGGGGCGGGGCCCCCAAATGAGCAGTTCTTC

j_gene: TRBJ2-3
d_gene: TRBD2
abundance: NA
v_gene: TRBV5-1
CDR3aa: CASSLAGGYTDTQYF
CDR3nt: TGCGCCAGCAGCTTGGCGGGAGGGTACACAGATACGCAGTATTTT

j_gene: TRBJ2-1
d_gene: TRBD2
abundance: medium-sized
v_gene: TRBV6-4
CDR3aa: CASSPTSGGTEEQFF
CDR3nt: TGTGCCAGCAGCCCTACTAGCGGGGGAACAGAGGAGCAGTTCTTC

j_gene: TRBJ2-2
d_gene: NA
abundance: NA
v_gene: TRBV5-1
CDR3aa: CATTPGQNTGELFF
CDR3nt: TGCGCCACCACACCGGGACAAAACACCGGGGAGCTGTTTTTT

j_gene: TRBJ2-7
d_gene: NA
abundance: NA
v_gene: TRBV5-1
CDR3aa: CASSGSQGHEQYF
CDR3nt: TGCGCCAGCAGCGGGAGTCAAGGGCACGAGCAGTACTTC

j_gene: TRBJ2-3
d_gene: NA
abundance: NA
v_gene: TRBV10-3
CDR3aa: CAIRSGSTDTQYF
CDR3nt: TGTGCCATCAGGTCGGGGAGCACAGATACGCAGTATTTT

j_gene: TRBJ1-4
d_gene: NA
abundance: NA
v_gene: TRBV18
CDR3aa: CASSPPPGAVLANEKLFF
CDR3nt: TGTGCCAGCTCACCACCGCCAGGGGCGGTCCTCGCTAATGAAAAACTGTTTTTT

j_gene: TRBJ2-1
d_gene: NA
abundance: NA
v_gene: TRBV19
CDR3aa: CASKFGEYNEQFF
CDR3nt: TGTGCCAGTAAGTTCGGGGAATACAATGAGCAGTTCTTC

j_gene: TRBJ1-6
d_gene: NA
abundance: NA
v_gene: TRBV5-1
CDR3aa: CASSLAGRSPLHF
CDR3nt: TGCGCCAGCAGCTTGGCAGGGCGGTCACCCCTCCACTTT

j_gene: TRBJ1-1
d_gene: TRBD1
abundance: NA
v_gene: TRBV5-6
CDR3aa: CASSSGQGRNTEAFF
CDR3nt: TGTGCCAGCAGCTCAGGACAGGGGCGGAACACTGAAGCTTTCTTT

j_gene: TRBJ1-5
d_gene: NA
abundance: NA
v_gene: TRBV2
CDR3aa: CASVYHKNQPQHF
CDR3nt: TGTGCCAGCGTGTACCACAAAAATCAGCCCCAGCATTTT

j_gene: TRBJ2-3
d_gene: TRBD2
abundance: NA
v_gene: TRBV2
CDR3aa: CASSPTSGRDFWMDTQYF
CDR3nt: TGTGCCAGCAGCCCGACTAGCGGGAGGGATTTCTGGATGGATACGCAGTATTTT

j_gene: TRBJ2-7
d_gene: TRBD2
abundance: NA
v_gene: TRBV7-6
CDR3aa: CASSSGVSGTYEQYF
CDR3nt: TGTGCCAGCAGCTCAGGGGTTAGCGGGACCTACGAGCAGTACTTC

j_gene: TRBJ2-3
d_gene: TRBD2
abundance: NA
v_gene: TRBV5-4
CDR3aa: CATRLAGVGGTDTQYF
CDR3nt: TGTGCCACCAGACTAGCGGGAGTGGGGGGCACAGATACGCAGTATTTT

j_gene: TRBJ1-3
d_gene: NA
abundance: NA
v_gene: TRBV11-1
CDR3aa: CASSLDGGGGNTIYF
CDR3nt: TGTGCCAGCAGCTTAGATGGAGGCGGAGGAAACACCATATATTTT

j_gene: TRBJ1-3
d_gene: NA
abundance: NA
v_gene: TRBV6-1
CDR3aa: CASSPLSSGNTIYF
CDR3nt: TGTGCCAGCAGCCCTCTGAGCTCTGGAAACACCATATATTTT

j_gene: TRBJ2-2
d_gene: TRBD1
abundance: NA
v_gene: TRBV5-6
CDR3aa: CASSSYRGENTGELFF
CDR3nt: TGTGCCAGCAGCTCCTACAGGGGAGAGAACACCGGGGAGCTGTTTTTT

j_gene: TRBJ1-2
d_gene: NA
abundance: NA
v_gene: TRBV19
CDR3aa: CASSIGSTDGYTF
CDR3nt: TGTGCCAGTAGTATTGGCAGCACAGATGGCTACACCTTC

j_gene: TRBJ1-2
d_gene: NA
abundance: NA
v_gene: TRBV6-1
CDR3aa: CASSVGESAGYTF
CDR3nt: TGTGCCAGCAGTGTTGGAGAGAGCGCAGGCTACACCTTC

j_gene: TRBJ2-2
d_gene: NA
abundance: NA
v_gene: TRBV5-1
CDR3aa: CASRRGTPNTGELFF
CDR3nt: TGCGCCAGCAGGCGCGGGACTCCAAACACCGGGGAGCTGTTTTTT

j_gene: TRBJ2-1
d_gene: TRBD2
abundance: once
v_gene: TRBV5-1
CDR3aa: CASSPPAGTSGYNEQFF
CDR3nt: TGCGCCAGCAGCCCGCCCGCCGGGACTAGCGGCTACAATGAGCAGTTCTTC

j_gene: TRBJ2-2
d_gene: NA
abundance: once
v_gene: TRBV4-2
CDR3aa: CASSQLGGVITGELFF
CDR3nt: TGTGCCAGCAGCCAATTGGGGGGAGTTATAACCGGGGAGCTGTTTTTT

j_gene: TRBJ2-1
d_gene: TRBD2
abundance: NA
v_gene: TRBV27
CDR3aa: CASSLKGRGNNEQFF
CDR3nt: TGTGCCAGCAGTTTGAAGGGGAGGGGCAACAATGAGCAGTTCTTC

j_gene: TRBJ1-2
d_gene: NA
abundance: NA
v_gene: TRBV7-9
CDR3aa: CASSLNIRSYYGYTF
CDR3nt: TGTGCCAGCAGCTTAAATATCCGGTCTTACTATGGCTACACCTTC

j_gene: TRBJ2-1
d_gene: TRBD2
abundance: NA
v_gene: TRBV7-6
CDR3aa: CASSLGAGGPQFF
CDR3nt: TGTGCCAGCAGCTTAGGAGCGGGAGGGCCCCAGTTCTTC

j_gene: TRBJ2-1
d_gene: TRBD1
abundance: NA
v_gene: TRBV18
CDR3aa: CASSLGTGSYNEQFF
CDR3nt: TGTGCCAGCTCCCTCGGGACAGGGTCCTACAATGAGCAGTTCTTC

j_gene: TRBJ2-7
d_gene: TRBD1
abundance: NA
v_gene: TRBV13
CDR3aa: CASSLGTGVSYEQYF
CDR3nt: TGTGCCAGCAGCTTAGGGACAGGGGTCTCCTACGAGCAGTACTTC

j_gene: TRBJ1-1
d_gene: TRBD1
abundance: NA
v_gene: TRBV29-1
CDR3aa: CSVLRPSGTGGWVTEAFF
CDR3nt: TGCAGCGTTCTACGACCGTCCGGGACAGGGGGCTGGGTCACTGAAGCTTTCTTT

j_gene: TRBJ2-7
d_gene: TRBD2
abundance: NA
v_gene: TRBV28
CDR3aa: CASSPRGGAGEQYF
CDR3nt: TGTGCCAGCAGTCCCCGGGGGGGAGCAGGTGAGCAGTACTTC

j_gene: TRBJ2-1
d_gene: TRBD2
abundance: NA
v_gene: TRBV9
CDR3aa: CASSVLAGGGNEQFF
CDR3nt: TGTGCCAGCAGCGTGCTAGCGGGGGGGGGAAATGAGCAGTTCTTC

j_gene: TRBJ2-5
d_gene: NA
abundance: NA
v_gene: TRBV15
CDR3aa: CATRRPGQETQYF
CDR3nt: TGTGCCACCCGACGTCCGGGCCAAGAGACCCAGTACTTC

j_gene: TRBJ2-5
d_gene: TRBD2
abundance: NA
v_gene: TRBV7-7
CDR3aa: CASSSTSGQETQYF
CDR3nt: TGTGCTAGCAGCTCGACTAGCGGGCAAGAGACCCAGTACTTC

j_gene: TRBJ1-3
d_gene: NA
abundance: NA
v_gene: TRBV4-2
CDR3aa: CASSQEQDSYSGNTIYF
CDR3nt: TGTGCCAGCAGCCAGGAGCAAGACAGTTACTCTGGAAACACCATATATTTT

j_gene: TRBJ1-2
d_gene: NA
abundance: NA
v_gene: TRBV19
CDR3aa: CASSTAGQSYYGYTF
CDR3nt: TGTGCCAGTAGTACGGCAGGGCAATCATACTATGGCTACACCTTC

j_gene: TRBJ1-2
d_gene: TRBD1
abundance: NA
v_gene: TRBV5-1
CDR3aa: CASSLDQGGYGYTF
CDR3nt: TGCGCCAGCAGCTTGGATCAGGGGGGCTATGGCTACACCTTC